This entry concerns a single TCR beta chain. This entry is derived from a study of CD8 T cells in Susac syndrome. Looked up from germline, CDR1 is SGHRS and CDR2 is YFSETQ. Between the trimmed V and J ends, which lost 3 bases and 5 bases, there was a span of 20 bases. The CDR3 covers 16 residues. With random hexamers, roughly 0.45 to 1 ug RNA was reverse transcribed. MiXCR, run by TCRdb on the immunoSEQ multiplex PCR reads, gives a single entry per CDR3 protein. Among roughly 130,000 distinct CDR3 sequences listed, roughly 94% were seen once. Sequenced sample: CD4+ T cells from PBMCs. The TCR was taken from a human donor with multiple sclerosis. The J gene is TRBJ1-1, the V gene TRBV5-1, with a weak D call TRBD1 (5 bases). CDR3 bases: TGCGCCAGCAGCTCTCATCCGGGGGGAACGGGGACTGAAGCTTTCTTT. It codes for CASSSHPGGTGTEAFF.